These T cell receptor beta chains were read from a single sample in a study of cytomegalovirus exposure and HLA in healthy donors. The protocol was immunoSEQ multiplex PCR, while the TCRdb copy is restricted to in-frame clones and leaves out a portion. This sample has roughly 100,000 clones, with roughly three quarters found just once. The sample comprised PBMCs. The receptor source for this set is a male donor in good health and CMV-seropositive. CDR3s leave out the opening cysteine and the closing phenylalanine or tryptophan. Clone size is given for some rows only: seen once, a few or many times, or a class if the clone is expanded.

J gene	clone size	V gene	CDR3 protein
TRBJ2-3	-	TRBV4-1	ASSQLASGDTQY
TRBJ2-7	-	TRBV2	ASSEFGSSYEQY
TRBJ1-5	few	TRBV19	ASSIDRDGQPQH
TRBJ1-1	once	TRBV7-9	SSSPSLTENTEAF
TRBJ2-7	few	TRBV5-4	ASSYRGNEDEQY
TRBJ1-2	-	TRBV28	ASSLKGAYYGYT
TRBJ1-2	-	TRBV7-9	ASSDLITGPNYGYT
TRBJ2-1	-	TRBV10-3	AISESKGTGDEQF
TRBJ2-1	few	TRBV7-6	ASSLWVTSGRLPNEQF
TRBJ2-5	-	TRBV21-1	ASSNVGQGGETQY
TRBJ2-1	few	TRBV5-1	ASSPTLAGVHNEQF
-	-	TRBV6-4	ASSVNEGYEQY
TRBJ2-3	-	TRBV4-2	ASSQVGTSGRASDTQY
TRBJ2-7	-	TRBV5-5	ASSLIGVLY
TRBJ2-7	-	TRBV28	ASSRVSYEQY
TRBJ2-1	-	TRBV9	ASSPRGSGRFRYEQF
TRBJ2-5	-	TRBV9	ASSETGGAQTQY
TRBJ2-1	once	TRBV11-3	ASSLGANNEQF
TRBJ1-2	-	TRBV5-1	ASSQDSSNYGYT
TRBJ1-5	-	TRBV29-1	SARTGDQPQH
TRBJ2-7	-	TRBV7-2	ASSPASRPHEQY
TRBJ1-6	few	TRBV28	AASEYNSPLH
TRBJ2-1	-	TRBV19	ASSPDFSYNEQF
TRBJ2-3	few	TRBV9	ASSVGAIDTQY